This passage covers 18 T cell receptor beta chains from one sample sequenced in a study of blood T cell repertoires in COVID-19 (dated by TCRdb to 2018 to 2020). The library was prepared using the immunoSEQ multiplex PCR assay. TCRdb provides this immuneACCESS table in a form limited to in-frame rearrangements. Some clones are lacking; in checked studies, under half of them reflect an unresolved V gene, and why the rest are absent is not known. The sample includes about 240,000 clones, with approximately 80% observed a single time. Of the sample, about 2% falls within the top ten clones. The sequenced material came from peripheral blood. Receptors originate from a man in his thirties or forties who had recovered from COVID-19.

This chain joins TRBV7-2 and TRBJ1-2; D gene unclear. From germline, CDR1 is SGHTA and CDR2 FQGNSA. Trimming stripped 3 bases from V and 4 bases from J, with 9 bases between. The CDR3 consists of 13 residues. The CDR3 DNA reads TGTGCCAGCAGCTTCAGACACTTCTATGGCTACACCTTC. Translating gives CASSFRHFYGYTF.

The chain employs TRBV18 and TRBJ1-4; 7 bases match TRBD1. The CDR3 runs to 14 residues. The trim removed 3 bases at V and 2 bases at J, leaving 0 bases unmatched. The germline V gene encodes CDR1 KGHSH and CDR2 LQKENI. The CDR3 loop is CASSPTGTNEKLFF. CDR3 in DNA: TGTGCCAGCTCACCGACAGGGACTAATGAAAAACTGTTTTTT.

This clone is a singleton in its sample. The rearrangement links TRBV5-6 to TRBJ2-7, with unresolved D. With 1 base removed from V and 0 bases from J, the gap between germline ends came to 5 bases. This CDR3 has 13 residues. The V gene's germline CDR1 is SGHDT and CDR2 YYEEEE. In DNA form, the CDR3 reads TGTGCCAGCAGCTTGCAGGTCTCCTACGAGCAGTACTTC. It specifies CASSLQVSYEQYF. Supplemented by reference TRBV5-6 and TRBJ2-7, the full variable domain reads DAGVTQSPTHLIKTRGQQVTLRCSPKSGHDTVSWYQQALGQGPQFIFQYYEEEERQRGNFPDRFSGHQFPNYSSELNVNALLLGDSALYLCASSLQVSYEQYFGPGTRLTVT.

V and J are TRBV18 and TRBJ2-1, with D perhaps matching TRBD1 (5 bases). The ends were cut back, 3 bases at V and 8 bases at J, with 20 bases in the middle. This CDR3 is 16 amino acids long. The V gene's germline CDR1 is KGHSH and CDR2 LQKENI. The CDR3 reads CASSPAWGSDSDEQFF. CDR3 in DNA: TGTGCCAGCTCACCCGCTTGGGGCTCAGACTCGGATGAGCAGTTCTTC.

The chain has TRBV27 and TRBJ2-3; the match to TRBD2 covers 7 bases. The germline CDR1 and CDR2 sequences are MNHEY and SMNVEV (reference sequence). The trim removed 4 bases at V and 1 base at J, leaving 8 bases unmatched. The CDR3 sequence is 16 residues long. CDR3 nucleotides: TGTGCCAGCAGTTCCCTCTCAAGCGGGGGCACAGATACGCAGTATTTT. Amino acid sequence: CASSSLSSGGTDTQYF.

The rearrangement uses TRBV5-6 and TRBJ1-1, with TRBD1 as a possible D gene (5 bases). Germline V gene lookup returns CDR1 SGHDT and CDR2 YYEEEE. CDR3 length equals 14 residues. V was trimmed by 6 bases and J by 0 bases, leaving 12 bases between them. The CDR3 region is CASTLGVMNTEAFF. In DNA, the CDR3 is TGTGCCAGCACCTTAGGGGTGATGAACACTGAAGCTTTCTTT.

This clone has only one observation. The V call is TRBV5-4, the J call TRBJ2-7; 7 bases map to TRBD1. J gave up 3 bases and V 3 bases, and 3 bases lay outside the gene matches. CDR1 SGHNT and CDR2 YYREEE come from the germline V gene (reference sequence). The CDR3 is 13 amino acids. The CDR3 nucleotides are TGTGCCAGCAGCTCGGACAGGATCTACGAGCAGTACTTC. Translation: CASSSDRIYEQYF.

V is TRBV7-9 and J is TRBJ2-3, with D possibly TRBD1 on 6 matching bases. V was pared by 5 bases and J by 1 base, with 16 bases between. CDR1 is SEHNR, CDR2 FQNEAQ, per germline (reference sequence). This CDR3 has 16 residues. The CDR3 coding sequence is TGTGCCAGCAGCCTCACAGCAGGGGTAGGCACAGATACGCAGTATTTT. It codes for CASSLTAGVGTDTQYF. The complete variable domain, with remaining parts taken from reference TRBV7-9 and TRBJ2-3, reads DTGVSQNPRHKITKRGQNVTFRCDPISEHNRLYWYRQTLGQGPEFLTYFQNEAQLEKSRLLSDRFSAERPKGSFSTLEIQRTEQGDSAMYLCASSLTAGVGTDTQYFGPGTRLTVL.

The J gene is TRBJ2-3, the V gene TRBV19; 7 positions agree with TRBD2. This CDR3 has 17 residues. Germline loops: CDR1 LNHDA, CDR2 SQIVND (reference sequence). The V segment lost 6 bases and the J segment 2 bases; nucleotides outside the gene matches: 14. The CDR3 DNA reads TGTGCCAGTAGAAGACGCGGGGGATTTAGTGACACAGATACGCAGTATTTT. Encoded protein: CASRRRGGFSDTDTQYF.

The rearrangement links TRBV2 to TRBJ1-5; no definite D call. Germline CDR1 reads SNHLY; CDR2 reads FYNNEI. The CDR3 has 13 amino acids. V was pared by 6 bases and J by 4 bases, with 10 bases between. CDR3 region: CASRMNQNQPQHF. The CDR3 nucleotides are TGTGCCAGCAGAATGAACCAGAATCAGCCCCAGCATTTT.

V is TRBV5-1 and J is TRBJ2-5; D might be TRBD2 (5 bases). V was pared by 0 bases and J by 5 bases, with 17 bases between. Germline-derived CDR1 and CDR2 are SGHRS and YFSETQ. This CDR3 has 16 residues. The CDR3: CASSLASARGRETQYF. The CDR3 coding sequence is TGCGCCAGCAGCTTGGCGTCGGCCCGGGGTAGGGAGACCCAGTACTTC.

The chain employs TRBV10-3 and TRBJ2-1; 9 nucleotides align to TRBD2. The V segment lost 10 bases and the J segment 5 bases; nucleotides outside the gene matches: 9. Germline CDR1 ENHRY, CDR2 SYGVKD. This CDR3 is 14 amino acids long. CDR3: CATYAGGTNNEQFF. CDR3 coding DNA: TGTGCCACCTACGCGGGGGGGACCAACAATGAGCAGTTCTTC.

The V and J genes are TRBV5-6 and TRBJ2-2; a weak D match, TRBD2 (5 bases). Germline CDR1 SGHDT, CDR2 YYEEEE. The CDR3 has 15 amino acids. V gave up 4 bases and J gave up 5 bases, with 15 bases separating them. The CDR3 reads CASSPGATGTGELFF. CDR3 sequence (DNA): TGTGCCAGCAGCCCGGGCGCTACGGGAACCGGGGAGCTGTTTTTT.

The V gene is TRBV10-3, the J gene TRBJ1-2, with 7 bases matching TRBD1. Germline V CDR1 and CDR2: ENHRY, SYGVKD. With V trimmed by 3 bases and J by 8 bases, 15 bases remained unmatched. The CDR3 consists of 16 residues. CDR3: CAISDPSTGIREGYTF. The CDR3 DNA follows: TGTGCCATCAGTGACCCGTCGACAGGGATTCGGGAAGGCTACACCTTC.

As DNA, the CDR3 is TGTGCCAGCAGCCAGACAGGAGATAAAAACTATGGCTACACCTTC. Residues: CASSQTGDKNYGYTF. The chain is built from TRBV6-5 and TRBJ1-2, with D possibly being TRBD1 (6 bases). Germline loops: CDR1 MNHEY, CDR2 SVGAGI. V shed 6 bases and J shed 2 bases, with 16 bases lying between them. The CDR3 totals 15 residues.

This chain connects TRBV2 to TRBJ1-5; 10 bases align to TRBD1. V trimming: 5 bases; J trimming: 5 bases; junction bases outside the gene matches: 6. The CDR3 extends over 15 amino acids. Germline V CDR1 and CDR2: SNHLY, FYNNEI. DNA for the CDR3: TGTGCCAGCAGTTCGACAGGGGGCTCTTATCAGCCCCAGCATTTT. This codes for CASSSTGGSYQPQHF.

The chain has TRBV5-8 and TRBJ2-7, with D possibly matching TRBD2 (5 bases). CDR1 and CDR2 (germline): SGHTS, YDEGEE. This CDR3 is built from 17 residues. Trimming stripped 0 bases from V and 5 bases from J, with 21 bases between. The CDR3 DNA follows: TGTGCCAGCAGCTTGGGGGCCCGGACTTCCCTCCCCGACGAGCAGTACTTC. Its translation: CASSLGARTSLPDEQYF.

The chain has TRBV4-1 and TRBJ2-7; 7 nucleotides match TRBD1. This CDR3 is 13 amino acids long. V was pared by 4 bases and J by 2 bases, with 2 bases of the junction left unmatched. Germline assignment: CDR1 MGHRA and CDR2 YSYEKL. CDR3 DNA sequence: TGCGCCAGCAGCCCAGACAGGGCCTACGAGCAGTACTTC. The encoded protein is CASSPDRAYEQYF.